A selection of T cell receptor beta chains follows, all from one sample in a study of shared clonotypes between healthy human individuals. Clones were read by immunoSEQ multiplex PCR, and TCRdb kept only the in-frame ones, dropping some. The table records roughly 2,500,000 clones, over 85% of them present only once. Sequencing was carried out using naive CD4+ T cells from PBMCs. Receptors originate from a man aged 18 to 29 in good health. Some clones in this sample may be carry-over from other donors' samples. Each CDR3 is given with its conserved first and last residue. The order of the fields is clone size, V gene, J gene, D gene, CDR3 DNA, CDR3 protein. The D gene is left open where the match is weak. Clone size, where shown, is once, few, many, or a class for clones that have expanded.

>NA|TRBV14|TRBJ2-3|NA
TGTGCCAGCAGCCAACGACAGCAAAGAGATACGCAGTATTTT
CASSQRQQRDTQYF
>NA|TRBV5-1|TRBJ1-2|NA
TGCGCCAGCAGCTTTATGACAGCTGCCTCAGTCTATGGCTACACCTTC
CASSFMTAASVYGYTF
>NA|TRBV5-1|TRBJ1-4|TRBD1
TGCGCCAGCGGCACCACCGGGACAGGGGGTGAAAAACTGTTTTTT
CASGTTGTGGEKLFF
>NA|TRBV25-1|TRBJ2-7|NA
TGTGCCAGCAGCTGGGCCCTTGGGGGATACGAGCAGTACTTC
CASSWALGGYEQYF
>NA|TRBV18|TRBJ2-2|NA
TGTGCCAGCTCACCCGACCGCTTGAACACCGGGGAGCTGTTTTTT
CASSPDRLNTGELFF
>NA|TRBV6-5|TRBJ2-7|TRBD1
TGTGCCAGCAGGAGCAGCAGACAGGGTGGCGAGCAGTACTTC
CASRSSRQGGEQYF
>once|TRBV5-1|TRBJ2-5|TRBD1
TGCGCCAGCAGCCCTGGGACAGGCGAGACCCAGTACTTC
CASSPGTGETQYF
>NA|TRBV6-1|TRBJ2-5|NA
TGTGCCAGCAGCCTACCGCCCCAAGAGACCCAGTACTTC
CASSLPPQETQYF
>NA|TRBV6-1|TRBJ1-2|NA
TGTGCCAGCGAGGAAGTCTACTATGGCTACACCTTC
CASEEVYYGYTF
>few|TRBV28|TRBJ1-3|NA
TGTGCCAGCAGTTTAACCGGGGGCTCTGGAAACACCATATATTTT
CASSLTGGSGNTIYF
>NA|TRBV5-1|TRBJ1-1|TRBD1
TGCGCCAGCAGCTCACAGGGGGGCCTTAACACTGAAGCTTTCTTT
CASSSQGGLNTEAFF
>NA|TRBV4-1|TRBJ1-3|TRBD1
TGCGCCAGCAGCCCGACAGGGGATTTGGGAAACACCATATATTTT
CASSPTGDLGNTIYF
>once|TRBV7-2|TRBJ1-3|NA
TGTGCCAGCAGCTTGGTACTTTCGGCAGGGCGACCTGGAAACACCATATATTTT
CASSLVLSAGRPGNTIYF
>NA|TRBV18|TRBJ1-4|NA
TGTGCCAGCTCACCAGGGAGAATTGCAACTAATGAAAAACTGTTTTTT
CASSPGRIATNEKLFF